A single sample is the source of the 18 T cell receptor beta chains below, sequenced in a study of blood T cell repertoires in COVID-19. Using immunoSEQ multiplex PCR, the repertoire was profiled, and TCRdb retains in-frame clones only, with some absent. Of 90,000 to 120,000 clones in the sample, about nine tenths were seen once. Sequencing was done on a sample of peripheral blood. Every receptor here comes from a man between 50 and 59 years old with active or convalescent COVID-19.

CDR3: CASSRVIGVDYGYTF. For the CDR3, the DNA is TGCGCCAGCAGCCGAGTTATCGGGGTAGACTATGGCTACACCTTC. The chain is built from TRBV4-3 and TRBJ1-2; no firm D call. The CDR3 has 15 residues. Trimming took 4 bases from V and 3 from J, leaving 15 bases between them. The V gene's germline CDR1 is LGHNA and CDR2 YSLEER.

V usage is TRBV7-2 and J usage is TRBJ2-3, with 8 bases identical to TRBD1. This CDR3 region has 15 residues. V lost 5 bases, J lost 2 bases, and 6 bases stayed unmatched. Germline CDR1 is SGHTA and CDR2 is FQGNSA. CDR3 residues: CASSAQGAYTDTQYF. The DNA for the CDR3 is TGTGCCAGCAGCGCGCAGGGGGCGTACACAGATACGCAGTATTTT.

There are a few counts of this clone. The chain uses TRBV3-1 (or the pseudogene TRBV3-2) and TRBJ1-1; 8 nucleotides line up with TRBD1. Germline V lookup: CDR1 LGHDT, CDR2 YNNKEL (reference sequence). V was pared by 6 bases and J by 3 bases, with 6 bases of the junction left unmatched. This CDR3 region has 14 residues. The CDR3 is CASSATGVYTEAFF. CDR3 nucleotide sequence: TGTGCCAGCAGTGCGACAGGGGTCTACACTGAAGCTTTCTTT.

V and J are TRBV2 and TRBJ1-6, with 10 bases aligning to TRBD1. The CDR3 runs to 14 residues. With 10 bases clipped from V and 7 bases from J, the junction kept 7 bases outside the gene matches. The germline CDR1 and CDR2 sequences are SNHLY and FYNNEI. CDR3 protein: CAINAGQGNSPLHF. The CDR3 bases are TGTGCCATAAATGCGGGACAGGGGAATTCACCCCTCCACTTT.

The chain is built from TRBV18 and TRBJ1-4; no clear D. Trimming pared 0 bases from V and 0 bases from J, leaving 2 bases between. Germline V gene lookup returns CDR1 KGHSH and CDR2 LQKENI. CDR3 size: 14 residues. CDR3 sequence: CASSPPATNEKLFF. For the CDR3, the DNA is TGTGCCAGCTCACCACCCGCAACTAATGAAAAACTGTTTTTT.

This rearrangement joins TRBV7-9 to TRBJ2-7; 7 bases agree with TRBD2. The CDR3 sequence is 15 residues long. V lost 5 bases, J lost 2 bases, and 9 bases stayed unmatched. The germline gives CDR1 SEHNR, CDR2 FQNEAQ (reference sequence). The DNA for the CDR3 is TGTGCCAGCAGCCCGCCGACAGCGGGAACCTACGAGCAGTACTTC. As protein: CASSPPTAGTYEQYF.

The chain links TRBV6-6 to TRBJ2-1; the D gene is possibly TRBD2 (6 bases). This CDR3 is 14 amino acids long. V shed 7 bases and J shed 8 bases, with 18 bases lying between them. Germline V CDR1 and CDR2: MNHNY, SVGAGI (reference sequence). The CDR3, as DNA: TGTGCCAGCACCCCGCTAGCGTCCAATCATGAGCAGTTCTTC. Translation: CASTPLASNHEQFF.

The V and J genes are TRBV29-1 and TRBJ2-1; 7 bases map to TRBD2. With V trimmed by 6 bases and J by 1 base, 3 bases remained unmatched. This CDR3 contains 13 residues. Germline CDR1 SQVTM, CDR2 ANQGSEA. The CDR3 DNA sequence: TGCAGCGTGGGGAGGGCATCCTACAATGAGCAGTTCTTC. Translated: CSVGRASYNEQFF.

This clone was picked up one time. The V gene is TRBV7-9, the J gene TRBJ2-1, with 12 bases fitting TRBD2. The CDR3 has 16 amino acids. Germline assignment: CDR1 SEHNR and CDR2 FQNEAQ (reference sequence). The J segment lost 8 bases and the V segment lost 2 bases, leaving 7 bases of the junction unmatched. The CDR3 loop reads CASSLPTSGSFHEQFF. CDR3 DNA sequence: TGTGCCAGCAGCTTACCGACTAGCGGGAGTTTCCATGAGCAGTTCTTC.

This clone showed up just a few times. The CDR3 DNA reads TGTGCCAGCAGTTACGCAGGGGCCTCTGGAAACACCATATATTTT. Its translation: CASSYAGASGNTIYF. This chain uses TRBV6-6 with TRBJ1-3, with a possible D match to TRBD1 (6 bases). With 2 bases removed from V and 0 bases from J, the gap between germline ends came to 8 bases. The CDR3 spans 15 residues. Germline lookup yields CDR1 MNHNY and CDR2 SVGAGI (reference sequence).

The chain is built from TRBV27 and TRBJ1-1; D may be TRBD1 (6 bases). Germline values: CDR1 MNHEY, CDR2 SMNVEV (reference sequence). CDR3 size: 15 residues. V was pared by 8 bases and J by 2 bases, with 18 bases between. The CDR3 loop reads CASSGWGTRNTEAFF. DNA of the CDR3: TGTGCCAGCTCCGGGTGGGGGACAAGAAACACTGAAGCTTTCTTT.

This clone was recorded a few times. The V call is TRBV6-1, the J call TRBJ2-3; the match to TRBD2 covers 10 bases. CDR1 and CDR2 (germline): MNHNS, SASEGT. The CDR3 has 16 residues. V gave up 3 bases and J gave up 6 bases; unmatched junction bases: 9. CDR3 protein: CASSDRTSGTYDTQYF. The CDR3 nucleotides are TGTGCCAGCAGTGACCGCACTAGCGGGACGTACGATACGCAGTATTTT.

This sequence joins TRBV10-3 and TRBJ2-3; 8 bases are shared with TRBD1. The CDR3 extends over 14 amino acids. The trim removed 7 bases at V and 3 bases at J, leaving 6 bases unmatched. Germline CDR1 is ENHRY and CDR2 is SYGVKD. CDR3 protein: CAINGQGRTDTQYF. The CDR3 DNA reads as TGTGCCATCAACGGACAGGGCCGGACAGATACGCAGTATTTT.

The chain employs TRBV28 and TRBJ1-1; the D gene is possibly TRBD1 (6 bases). V gave up 2 bases and J gave up 0 bases, with 7 bases separating them. Germline V lookup: CDR1 MDHEN, CDR2 SYDVKM. This CDR3 comprises 14 residues. The CDR3 loop reads CASSLGQLNTEAFF. In DNA form, the CDR3 reads TGTGCCAGCAGTTTAGGACAGTTGAACACTGAAGCTTTCTTT.

Only one count was recorded for this clone. V usage is TRBV2 and J usage is TRBJ1-1, with 8 bases identical to TRBD1. The germline gives CDR1 SNHLY, CDR2 FYNNEI. The junction had 9 bases not matched to a gene; V was cut back by 6 bases and J by 3 bases. The CDR3 is 15 residues long. The CDR3 region has the DNA TGTGCCAGCAGGACGACAGGGGCCCTCTACACTGAAGCTTTCTTT. Protein product: CASRTTGALYTEAFF.

The V gene is TRBV28, the J gene TRBJ1-5, with 8 bases fitting TRBD1. The germline CDR1 and CDR2 sequences are MDHEN and SYDVKM. V dropped 5 bases and J dropped 4; count of bases not matched to a gene: 7. The CDR3 is made up of 15 amino acids. CDR3 DNA sequence: TGTGCCAGCAGTACCCCGGACAGGGCGAATCAGCCCCAGCATTTT. Residues: CASSTPDRANQPQHF. The full variable domain, rest sourced from reference TRBV28 and TRBJ1-5, is DVKVTQSSRYLVKRTGEKVFLECVQDMDHENMFWYRQDPGLGLRLIYFSYDVKMKEKGDIPEGYSVSREKKERFSLILESASTNQTSMYLCASSTPDRANQPQHFGDGTRLSIL.

The J gene is TRBJ2-2, the V gene TRBV3-1 (or the pseudogene TRBV3-2); unclear D gene. V lost 1 base, J lost 6 bases, and 9 bases lay in between. The CDR3 is 14 residues long. Germline V gene sequence: CDR1 LGHDT, CDR2 YNNKEL (reference sequence). The CDR3 nucleotides read TGTGCCAGCAGCCAAGGTCAGTTGGCCGGGGAGCTGTTTTTT. Amino acids: CASSQGQLAGELFF.

The rearrangement joins TRBV5-1 to TRBJ2-1; 7 bases fit TRBD2. This CDR3 region has 15 residues. The germline V gene encodes CDR1 SGHRS and CDR2 YFSETQ. Trimming took 2 bases from V and 10 from J; bases not matched to a gene: 12. This chain's CDR3 is CASSLGSASGEEQFF. The CDR3 nucleotides are TGCGCCAGCAGCTTAGGTTCGGCTAGCGGAGAGGAGCAGTTCTTC.